These 14 T cell receptor beta chains share one sample of origin, sequenced in a study of blood T cell repertoires in COVID-19. TCRdb's table, derived via immunoSEQ multiplex PCR, lists solely in-frame clones and lacks some. The data contain a few hundred thousand clones, more than 70% of them seen just once; the ten biggest clones take up more than 9%. Sequencing was performed on peripheral blood. All receptors derive from a woman aged 25 to 39 with COVID-19, enrolled during active disease.

V is TRBV2 and J is TRBJ2-3; TRBD1 matches 11 bases. The CDR3 spans 14 residues. Germline CDR1 is SNHLY and CDR2 is FYNNEI. V was pared by 5 bases and J by 5 bases, with 3 bases of the junction left unmatched. The CDR3 DNA follows: TGTGCCAGCAGTACGGACAGGGGGCGAGATACGCAGTATTTT. Translation: CASSTDRGRDTQYF.

The chain is built from TRBV2 and TRBJ1-2; 7 bases align to TRBD1. The length of the CDR3 is 13 residues. Trimming took 7 bases from V and 0 from J; bases not matched to a gene: 2. Germline V gene lookup returns CDR1 SNHLY and CDR2 FYNNEI. CDR3 sequence: CASTGTANYGYTF. In DNA, the CDR3 is TGTGCCAGCACCGGGACAGCTAACTATGGCTACACCTTC.

The chain uses TRBV7-2 and TRBJ2-6; 7 bases agree with TRBD1. Germline V gives CDR1 SGHTA, CDR2 FQGNSA. V gave up 5 bases and J gave up 0 bases; unmatched junction bases: 4. This CDR3 is 16 amino acids long. CDR3 DNA: TGTGCCAGCAGCCACGGACAGGCCTCTGGGGCCAACGTCCTGACTTTC. It codes for CASSHGQASGANVLTF.

Details on this clone: Other DNA variants within this sample encode the same CDR3. The V and J genes are TRBV5-6 and TRBJ2-2, with D unclear. Trimming shortened V by 2 bases and J by 1 base, and 6 bases separated the two germline ends. There are 14 residues in the CDR3. The germline CDR1 and CDR2 sequences are SGHDT and YYEEEE. CDR3 bases: TGTGCCAGCAGCTTAGTACAGAACACCGGGGAGCTGTTTTTT. Amino acids: CASSLVQNTGELFF.

The chain recombines TRBV4-1 with TRBJ1-1, with 11 bases matching TRBD1. Losses at the gene ends were 5 bases for V and 0 bases for J; bases not matched to a gene: 8. The CDR3 is made up of 17 amino acids. CDR1 MGHRA and CDR2 YSYEKL come from the germline V gene. CDR3 DNA sequence: TGCGCCAGCAGCAGGGGACAGGGGGGGAGCATGAACACTGAAGCTTTCTTT. Translated, it gives CASSRGQGGSMNTEAFF.

The chain carries TRBV27 and TRBJ2-1; 13 nucleotides align to TRBD2. Per germline, CDR1 MNHEY and CDR2 SMNVEV (reference sequence). With V trimmed by 6 bases and J by 6 bases, 11 bases remained unmatched. The CDR3 is 17 residues long. The CDR3, as DNA: TGTGCCAGCAGCTACAGGACTAGCGGGAGACAAGGCAATGAGCAGTTCTTC. Translating gives CASSYRTSGRQGNEQFF.

The chain employs TRBV10-1 and TRBJ2-2; 7 nucleotides align to TRBD1. The CDR3 runs to 14 residues. Germline CDR1 and CDR2: WNHNN and SYGVQD (reference sequence). The V gene end was trimmed by 5 bases and the J gene end by 5 bases; junction bases not matched to a gene: 5. The CDR3 nucleotides read TGCGCCAGCAGTTCTGGACAGGAGACCGGGGAGCTGTTTTTT. Its translation is CASSSGQETGELFF.

This chain links TRBV4-1 with TRBJ2-5; 12 positions agree with TRBD2. Germline CDR1 and CDR2: MGHRA and YSYEKL. J gave up 2 bases and V 2 bases, and 3 bases lay outside the gene matches. The CDR3 is 16 amino acids. CDR3 nucleotides: TGCGCCAGCAGCCAACTAGCGGGAGGGCGACAAGAGACCCAGTACTTC. This encodes CASSQLAGGRQETQYF.

Concerning this clone itself: An end of the junction differs from the germline gene, which may be a read error. The chain combines TRBV6-2 or TRBV6-3 with TRBJ2-7, with 14 bases fitting TRBD2. From germline, CDR1 is MNHEY and CDR2 SVGEGT. The CDR3 has 15 residues. The CDR3: CASSNPGLAGVGRDF. CDR3 sequence (DNA): TGTGCCAGCAGTAACCCGGGACTAGCGGGAGTGGGACGGGACTTC.

The rearrangement uses TRBV27 and TRBJ2-1; 14 bases line up with TRBD2. The length of the CDR3 is 15 residues. J was trimmed by 6 bases and V by 9 bases; bases with no gene match: 7. CDR1 and CDR2 (germline): MNHEY, SMNVEV (reference sequence). The CDR3 DNA reads TGTGCCAGTTCCTTGACTAGCGGGAGGGCCAATGAGCAGTTCTTC. Its protein is CASSLTSGRANEQFF.

The gene calls are TRBV6-5 and TRBJ2-7, with D tentatively TRBD1 (5 bases). The CDR3 is made up of 14 amino acids. The V gene lost 5 bases and the J gene lost 1 base, with 12 bases spanning the gap. Germline V gene lookup returns CDR1 MNHEY and CDR2 SVGAGI. The CDR3 loop reads CASSRGTSSYEQYF. DNA of the CDR3: TGTGCCAGCAGTAGGGGCACCAGTTCCTACGAGCAGTACTTC.

This clone has just a few counts. The CDR3 DNA reads as TGCGCCAGCAGAAAGACTAGCGGCTACAATGAGCAGTTCTTC. Its protein product is CASRKTSGYNEQFF. V gene TRBV10-2 combines with J gene TRBJ2-1, with 9 bases fitting TRBD2. Germline V CDR1 and CDR2: WSHSY, SAAADI. V trimming: 6 bases; J trimming: 3 bases; junction bases outside the gene matches: 3. The CDR3 totals 14 residues.

J is TRBJ2-1 and V is TRBV7-9; 8 bases align to TRBD1. The CDR3 extends over 15 amino acids. Germline V gene sequence: CDR1 SEHNR, CDR2 FQNEAQ (reference sequence). Trimming at V came to 5 bases and at J to 5 bases, leaving 8 bases not matched to a gene. CDR3 coding DNA: TGTGCCAGCAGCCCACAGGGGGAGGCGGACAATGAGCAGTTCTTC. It encodes CASSPQGEADNEQFF.

The chain joins TRBV28 to TRBJ2-7; D is possibly TRBD1 (5 bases). Trimming cost V 5 bases and J 6 bases, with 26 bases left between them. CDR1 is MDHEN, CDR2 SYDVKM, per germline. The CDR3 consists of 17 residues. This chain's CDR3 is CASSLGPQGIVSSEQYF. CDR3 DNA: TGTGCCAGCAGTCTCGGGCCCCAGGGTATCGTTTCTTCCGAGCAGTACTTC.